One sample yielded the 27 T cell receptor beta chains listed below, sequenced in a study of T cell responses to AZD1222 COVID-19 vaccine. TCRdb keeps only in-frame clones here, not all; method: immunoSEQ multiplex PCR. The data hold 100,000 to 120,000 clones, with about nine tenths observed a single time. Sequencing was performed on peripheral blood, taken on day 0 of AZD1222 vaccination. The origin of the receptors is an adult in good health.

The sample holds a few counts of this clone. The V and J genes are TRBV9 and TRBJ1-3; 9 bases agree with TRBD1. J gave up 0 bases and V 0 bases, and 4 bases lay outside the gene matches. This CDR3 region has 17 residues. Germline CDR1 reads SGDLS; CDR2 reads YYNGEE. CDR3 sequence (DNA): TGTGCCAGCAGCGTAGCAGGACAGGGGTTCTCTGGAAACACCATATATTTT. Its translation: CASSVAGQGFSGNTIYF.

The V and J genes are TRBV7-9 and TRBJ2-1; D is unclear. This CDR3 spans 13 amino acids. Trimming removed 2 bases at V and 4 bases at J, with 6 bases between. Germline V gene lookup returns CDR1 SEHNR and CDR2 FQNEAQ (reference sequence). CDR3 coding DNA: TGTGCCAGCAGCTTAAGCCCTTACAATGAGCAGTTCTTC. It yields the protein CASSLSPYNEQFF.

The chain has TRBV27 and TRBJ2-7; D possibly corresponds to TRBD2 (5 bases). Germline V gene data show CDR1 as MNHEY and CDR2 as SMNVEV (reference sequence). Trimming took 8 bases from V and 1 from J, leaving 12 bases between them. This CDR3 has 13 amino acids. The CDR3 nucleotides read TGTGCCAGCCGGGATTCGGGGTCCTACGAGCAGTACTTC. Translation: CASRDSGSYEQYF.

The CDR3 nucleotides are TGTGCCAGCAGCTTAGGGGACAGCTACGAGCAGTACTTC. This gives the protein CASSLGDSYEQYF. V gene TRBV11-3 combines with J gene TRBJ2-7, with 7 nucleotides matching TRBD1. There are 13 residues in the CDR3. After removal of 1 base from V and 3 bases from J, the junction contained 0 bases not matched to a gene. Germline V gene lookup returns CDR1 SGHNT and CDR2 YENEEA.

The chain employs TRBV5-4 and TRBJ1-1; 9 bases fit TRBD1. CDR1 and CDR2 (germline): SGHNT, YYREEE (reference sequence). V lost 1 base to trimming and J lost 4 bases; unmatched junction nucleotides: 2. The CDR3 covers 14 residues. Here the CDR3 reads CASSLMTGGTEAFF. The CDR3 DNA sequence: TGTGCCAGCAGCTTGATGACAGGGGGCACTGAAGCTTTCTTT.

This sequence joins TRBV19 and TRBJ1-1, with TRBD1 matching 8 bases. Germline CDR1 LNHDA, CDR2 SQIVND (reference sequence). The CDR3 runs to 15 residues. Trimming cost V 3 bases and J 6 bases; bases outside gene matches: 9. CDR3: CASSIKWTGTPEAFF. The CDR3 DNA sequence: TGTGCCAGTAGTATCAAATGGACAGGGACCCCTGAAGCTTTCTTT.

The CDR3 protein is CASSLKIGRRGSNYGYTF. The CDR3 DNA is TGTGCCAGCAGCCTAAAGATCGGACGGAGGGGATCTAACTATGGCTACACCTTC. This chain links TRBV7-8 with TRBJ1-2, with TRBD1 as a possible D gene (5 bases). This CDR3 contains 18 residues. V shed 5 bases and J shed 0 bases, with 22 bases lying between them. Germline CDR1 and CDR2: SGHVS and FQNEAQ.

This sequence joins TRBV29-1 and TRBJ2-7; no definite D call. Germline assignment: CDR1 SQVTM and CDR2 ANQGSEA. This CDR3 contains 11 residues. Trimming left V 2 bases short and J 5 bases short, with 7 bases between. The CDR3 region is CSVEQINEQYF. In DNA, the CDR3 is TGCAGCGTTGAACAGATTAACGAGCAGTACTTC.

V usage is TRBV6-5 and J usage is TRBJ1-2; TRBD1 aligns across 10 bases. With 2 bases clipped from V and 8 bases from J, the junction kept 8 bases outside the gene matches. The length of the CDR3 is 15 residues. Per germline, CDR1 MNHEY and CDR2 SVGAGI. CDR3: CASSYAGTGEEGYTF. For the CDR3, the DNA is TGTGCCAGCAGTTACGCCGGGACAGGGGAGGAAGGCTACACCTTC.

The V and J genes are TRBV15 and TRBJ2-2, with TRBD1 matching over 12 bases. V shed 3 bases, J shed 4 bases, and the junction held 6 bases outside the gene matches. Per the germline V gene, CDR1 is LNHNV and CDR2 is YYDKDF (reference sequence). The CDR3 has 17 amino acids. CDR3 coding DNA: TGTGCCACCAGCAGGCCGCCGGGACAGGGGGCCACCGGGGAGCTGTTTTTT. This encodes CATSRPPGQGATGELFF.

This clone was observed a few times. CDR3 DNA sequence: TGTGCCTGGAGGGACAGCCTCTCCCTGTTGGCCTATGGCTACACCTTC. Its protein is CAWRDSLSLLAYGYTF. The rearrangement joins TRBV30 to TRBJ1-2, with a weak D call TRBD1 (6 bases). The CDR3 sequence is 16 residues long. In germline, CDR1 is GTSNPN, CDR2 SVGIG (reference sequence). Trimming took 3 bases from V and 4 from J, leaving 21 bases between them.

About this clone: This specimen includes other DNA sequences encoding the same CDR3. The chain carries TRBV27 and TRBJ1-5, with D possibly matching TRBD1 (6 bases). The V gene lost 0 bases and the J gene lost 2 bases, with 8 bases spanning the gap. The CDR3 has 15 residues. CDR1 is MNHEY, CDR2 SMNVEV, per germline (reference sequence). The CDR3 loop reads CASSLSTGGNQPQHF. The CDR3 bases are TGTGCCAGCAGTTTATCGACAGGCGGCAATCAGCCCCAGCATTTT.

This chain links TRBV5-1 with TRBJ1-6; D gene unclear. CDR1 is SGHRS, CDR2 YFSETQ, per germline. CDR3 length: 17 amino acids. With 2 bases removed from V and 10 bases from J, the gap between germline ends came to 22 bases. Here the CDR3 DNA reads TGCGCCAGCAGCTTCGACGGTAGTGGAGGGTCTGGCTCACCCCTCCACTTT. Encoded protein: CASSFDGSGGSGSPLHF.

The genes are TRBV11-2 and TRBJ1-2; possible D gene TRBD1, 6 bases. Germline CDR1 is SGHAT and CDR2 is FQNNGV. The CDR3 totals 14 residues. V was cut by 1 base and J by 7 bases, with 13 bases left in between. Here the CDR3 DNA reads TGTGCCAGCAGCTTAGCGAGGGGGAGAGGTGGCTACACCTTC. Translated: CASSLARGRGGYTF.

The rearrangement links TRBV7-2 to TRBJ1-3; no reliable D call. The CDR3 is 13 amino acids. Trimming left V 5 bases short and J 2 bases short, with 7 bases between. Germline CDR1 SGHTA, CDR2 FQGNSA. The CDR3 DNA follows: TGTGCCAGCAGCCCGACGGCTGGAAACACCATATATTTT. Translated, it gives CASSPTAGNTIYF.

The J gene is TRBJ1-6, the V gene TRBV5-5; 9 bases are shared with TRBD1. In germline, CDR1 is SGHKS, CDR2 YYEKEE (reference sequence). J lost 7 bases, V lost 1 base, and 9 bases had no gene match. This CDR3 is built from 17 residues. CDR3 in amino acids: CASSLLQGALTNSPLHF. DNA for the CDR3: TGTGCCAGCAGCTTGTTACAGGGGGCCCTCACGAATTCACCCCTCCACTTT.

The chain couples TRBV3-1 (or the pseudogene TRBV3-2) to TRBJ1-4, with TRBD1 matching 7 bases. Germline values: CDR1 LGHDT, CDR2 YNNKEL (reference sequence). This CDR3 is built from 14 residues. V dropped 1 base and J dropped 7; count of bases not matched to a gene: 3. CDR3 DNA: TGTGCCAGCAGCCAAGGAGGGGGCATTGAAAAACTGTTTTTT. As protein: CASSQGGGIEKLFF.

This sequence joins TRBV5-1 and TRBJ1-2; D is unresolved. The V gene's germline CDR1 is SGHRS and CDR2 YFSETQ. There are 13 residues in the CDR3. The V end was cut by 3 bases, the J end by 2 bases, with 8 bases between. CDR3 loop: CASSSAINYGYTF. In DNA form, the CDR3 reads TGCGCCAGCAGCTCTGCGATCAACTATGGCTACACCTTC.

V and J are TRBV11-2 and TRBJ1-3; no clear D. CDR3 length: 18 residues. V dropped 0 bases and J dropped 0 bases, with 15 bases sitting between them. Looked up from germline, CDR1 is SGHAT and CDR2 is FQNNGV. The CDR3 spells CASSLDRRRRHSGNTIYF. The CDR3, as DNA: TGTGCCAGCAGCTTAGATAGAAGGAGGCGTCACTCTGGAAACACCATATATTTT.

V and J are TRBV2 and TRBJ1-2; D is ambiguous. The V gene lost 5 bases and the J gene lost 8 bases, with 21 bases spanning the gap. From germline, CDR1 is SNHLY and CDR2 FYNNEI. The CDR3 length is 15 residues. CDR3 coding DNA: TGTGCCAGCAGTTTTACAGCACTTACGGATAAAGGCTACACCTTC. It is translated as CASSFTALTDKGYTF.

This clone was counted a single time. The chain recombines TRBV3-1 (or the pseudogene TRBV3-2) with TRBJ1-2; a weak D match, TRBD1 (5 bases). V lost 4 bases to trimming and J lost 0 bases, with 18 bases between them. CDR1 and CDR2 from the germline V gene are LGHDT and YNNKEL (reference sequence). The CDR3 spans 17 residues. The CDR3 spells CASSPRGTLGPNYGYTF. Written as DNA, the CDR3 is TGTGCCAGCAGCCCCCGGGGCACTCTCGGACCTAACTATGGCTACACCTTC.

The V call is TRBV14, the J call TRBJ1-2; 7 bases fit TRBD1. In germline, CDR1 is SGHDN, CDR2 FVKESK. This CDR3 spans 14 amino acids. V was pared by 6 bases and J by 5 bases, with 9 bases of the junction left unmatched. The CDR3 region is CASSPQQGKYGYTF. CDR3 in DNA: TGTGCCAGCAGTCCTCAACAGGGGAAGTATGGCTACACCTTC.

This chain links TRBV29-1 with TRBJ1-3, with D maybe TRBD1 (6 bases). Germline-derived CDR1 and CDR2 are SQVTM and ANQGSEA. V gave up 3 bases and J gave up 2 bases, with 11 bases separating them. The CDR3 runs to 14 residues. CDR3 loop: CSVEGQGPGNTIYF. In DNA form, the CDR3 reads TGCAGCGTTGAGGGGCAGGGGCCTGGAAACACCATATATTTT.

This chain joins TRBV19 and TRBJ2-7; TRBD1 matches at 8 bases. The CDR3 runs 15 residues. The germline CDR1 and CDR2 sequences are LNHDA and SQIVND (reference sequence). The trim removed 6 bases at V and 4 bases at J, leaving 11 bases unmatched. The CDR3 bases are TGTGCCAGTAGCCCTGGGACAGGTTGGGGTTACGAGCAGTACTTC. This gives the protein CASSPGTGWGYEQYF. Full variable domain (outside the CDR3, taken from reference TRBV19 and TRBJ2-7): DGGITQSPKYLFRKEGQNVTLSCEQNLNHDAMYWYRQDPGQGLRLIYYSQIVNDFQKGDIAEGYSVSREKKESFPLTVTSAQKNPTAFYLCASSPGTGWGYEQYFGPGTRLTVT.

The table lists this clone with a few counts. The genes are TRBV30 and TRBJ1-2, with 7 bases matching TRBD1. This CDR3 spans 15 amino acids. Germline CDR1 is GTSNPN and CDR2 is SVGIG (reference sequence). With 2 bases clipped from V and 5 bases from J, the junction kept 11 bases outside the gene matches. Here the CDR3 reads CAWSRGRGVVYGYTF. CDR3 DNA sequence: TGTGCCTGGAGTAGGGGCAGGGGGGTCGTGTATGGCTACACCTTC. Variable domain in full (rest from reference TRBV30 and TRBJ1-2): SQTIHQWPATLVQPVGSPLSLECTVEGTSNPNLYWYRQAAGRGLQLLFYSVGIGQISSEVPQNLSASRPQDRQFILSSKKLLLSDSGFYLCAWSRGRGVVYGYTFGSGTRLTVV.

Written as DNA, the CDR3 is TGCGCCAGCAGCCAAAGCCGAGTGGAGACCCAGTACTTC. Translated: CASSQSRVETQYF. The J gene is TRBJ2-5, the V gene TRBV4-1; D is unclear. In germline, CDR1 is MGHRA, CDR2 YSYEKL. Deletions cut 2 bases from V and 5 bases from J, with 9 bases between. The CDR3 runs to 13 residues.

The chain links TRBV5-1 to TRBJ1-2; TRBD1 aligns across 9 bases. The CDR3 contains 14 residues. Looked up from germline, CDR1 is SGHRS and CDR2 is YFSETQ. The junction had 3 bases not matched to a gene; V was cut back by 3 bases and J by 3 bases. The CDR3 loop reads CASSYGDRDYGYTF. The CDR3 nucleotides read TGCGCCAGCAGCTACGGGGACAGGGACTATGGCTACACCTTC.